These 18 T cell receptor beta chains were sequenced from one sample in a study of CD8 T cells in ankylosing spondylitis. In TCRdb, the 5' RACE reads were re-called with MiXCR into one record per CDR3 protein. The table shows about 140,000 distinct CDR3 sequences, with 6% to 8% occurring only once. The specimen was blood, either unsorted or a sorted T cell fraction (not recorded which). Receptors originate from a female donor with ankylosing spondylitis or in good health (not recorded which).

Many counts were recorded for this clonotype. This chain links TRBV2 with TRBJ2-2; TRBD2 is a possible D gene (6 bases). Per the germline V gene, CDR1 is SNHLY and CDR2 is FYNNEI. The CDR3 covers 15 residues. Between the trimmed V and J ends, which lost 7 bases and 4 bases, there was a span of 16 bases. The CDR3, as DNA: TGTGCCAGCACCCAGTGGCAGGGAGGCACCGGGGAGCTGTTTTTT. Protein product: CASTQWQGGTGELFF.

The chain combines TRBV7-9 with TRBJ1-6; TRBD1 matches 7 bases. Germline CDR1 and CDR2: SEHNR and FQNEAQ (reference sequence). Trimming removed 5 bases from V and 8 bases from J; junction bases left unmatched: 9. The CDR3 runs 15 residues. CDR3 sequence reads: CASSPPTGYDSPLHF. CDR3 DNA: TGTGCCAGCAGCCCCCCGACAGGGTACGATTCACCCCTCCACTTT.

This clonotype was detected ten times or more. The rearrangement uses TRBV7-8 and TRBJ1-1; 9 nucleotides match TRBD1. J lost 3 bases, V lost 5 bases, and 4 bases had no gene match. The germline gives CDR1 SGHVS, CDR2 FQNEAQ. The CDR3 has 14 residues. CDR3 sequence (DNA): TGTGCCAGCAGCACCCGGACAGGGGACACTGAAGCTTTCTTT. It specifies CASSTRTGDTEAFF. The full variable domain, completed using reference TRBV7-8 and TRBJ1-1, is GAGVSQSPRYKVAKRGQDVALRCDPISGHVSLFWYQQALGQGPEFLTYFQNEAQLDKSGLPSDRFFAERPEGSVSTLKIQRTQQEDSAVYLCASSTRTGDTEAFFGQGTRLTVV.

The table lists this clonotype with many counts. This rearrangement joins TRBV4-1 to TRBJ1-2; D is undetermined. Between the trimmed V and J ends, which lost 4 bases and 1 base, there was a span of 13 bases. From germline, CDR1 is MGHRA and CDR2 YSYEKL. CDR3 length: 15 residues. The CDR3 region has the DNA TGCGCCAGCAGCCCCCGGGTTGGAGGTAACTATGGCTACACCTTC. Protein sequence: CASSPRVGGNYGYTF.

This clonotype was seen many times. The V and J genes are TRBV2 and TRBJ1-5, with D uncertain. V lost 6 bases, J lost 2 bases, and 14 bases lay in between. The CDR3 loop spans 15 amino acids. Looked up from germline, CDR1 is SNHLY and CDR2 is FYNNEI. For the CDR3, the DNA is TGTGCCAGCAGGAAACACACTCAAGGCAATCAGCCCCAGCATTTT. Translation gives CASRKHTQGNQPQHF.

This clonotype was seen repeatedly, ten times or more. This CDR3 reads CASSSIGQAYGYTF. The DNA for the CDR3 is TGTGCCAGCAGTTCGATCGGACAGGCTTATGGCTACACCTTC. The chain joins TRBV6-5 to TRBJ1-2; TRBD1 aligns across 7 bases. The trim removed 4 bases at V and 5 bases at J, leaving 7 bases unmatched. Germline V CDR1 and CDR2: MNHEY, SVGAGI. The CDR3 sequence is 14 residues long.

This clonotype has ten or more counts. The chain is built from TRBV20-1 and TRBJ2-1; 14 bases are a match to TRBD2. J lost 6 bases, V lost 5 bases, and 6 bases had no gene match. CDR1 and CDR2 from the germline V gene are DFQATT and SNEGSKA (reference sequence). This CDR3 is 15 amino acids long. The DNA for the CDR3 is TGCAGTGCTCCCTGGACTAGCGGGGGGTTCAATGAGCAGTTCTTC. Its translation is CSAPWTSGGFNEQFF.

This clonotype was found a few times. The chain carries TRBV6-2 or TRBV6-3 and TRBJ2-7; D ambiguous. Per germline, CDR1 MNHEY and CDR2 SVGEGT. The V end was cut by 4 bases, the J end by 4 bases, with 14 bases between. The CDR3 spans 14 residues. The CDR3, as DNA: TGTGCCAGCAGTTTGCCCAAAGGGAATTACGAGCAGTACTTC. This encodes CASSLPKGNYEQYF.

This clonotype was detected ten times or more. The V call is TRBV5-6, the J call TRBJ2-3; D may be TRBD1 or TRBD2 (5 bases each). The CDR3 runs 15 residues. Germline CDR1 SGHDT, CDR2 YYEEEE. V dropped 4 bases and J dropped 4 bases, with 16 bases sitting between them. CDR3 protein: CASSITGTRSDTQYF. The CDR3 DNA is TGTGCCAGCAGCATAACCGGGACGAGATCAGATACGCAGTATTTT.

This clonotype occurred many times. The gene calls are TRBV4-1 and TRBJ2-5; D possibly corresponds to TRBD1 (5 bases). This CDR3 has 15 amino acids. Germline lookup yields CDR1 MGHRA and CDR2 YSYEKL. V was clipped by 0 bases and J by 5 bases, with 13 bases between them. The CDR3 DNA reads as TGCGCCAGCAGCCAAGAAGGGGCCAGGACGGAGACCCAGTACTTC. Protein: CASSQEGARTETQYF.

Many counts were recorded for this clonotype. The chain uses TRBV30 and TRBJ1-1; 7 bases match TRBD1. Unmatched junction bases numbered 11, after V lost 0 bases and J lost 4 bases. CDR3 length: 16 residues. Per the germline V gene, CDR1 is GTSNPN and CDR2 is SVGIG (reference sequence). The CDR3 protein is CAWSVWLQGPVTEAFF. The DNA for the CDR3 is TGTGCCTGGAGTGTATGGTTACAGGGGCCCGTCACTGAAGCTTTCTTT.

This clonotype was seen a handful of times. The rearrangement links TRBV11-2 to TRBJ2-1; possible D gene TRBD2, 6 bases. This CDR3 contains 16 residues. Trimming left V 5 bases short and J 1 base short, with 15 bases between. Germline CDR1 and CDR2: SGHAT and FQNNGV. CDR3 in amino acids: CASSTRRGKSYNEQFF. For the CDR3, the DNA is TGTGCCAGCAGCACTCGACGGGGGAAGTCCTACAATGAGCAGTTCTTC.

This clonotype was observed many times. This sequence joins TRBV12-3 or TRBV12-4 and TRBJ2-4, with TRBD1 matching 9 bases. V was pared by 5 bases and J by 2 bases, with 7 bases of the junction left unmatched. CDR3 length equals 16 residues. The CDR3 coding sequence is TGTGCCAGCAGTCACCGGGACAGGGTGTCCAAAAACATTCAGTACTTC. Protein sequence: CASSHRDRVSKNIQYF.

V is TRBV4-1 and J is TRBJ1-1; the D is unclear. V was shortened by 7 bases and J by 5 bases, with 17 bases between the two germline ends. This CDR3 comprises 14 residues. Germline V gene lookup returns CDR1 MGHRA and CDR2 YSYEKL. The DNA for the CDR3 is TGCGCCAGCAAACTCGGACGGTTTGGTACTGAAGCTTTCTTT. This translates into CASKLGRFGTEAFF.

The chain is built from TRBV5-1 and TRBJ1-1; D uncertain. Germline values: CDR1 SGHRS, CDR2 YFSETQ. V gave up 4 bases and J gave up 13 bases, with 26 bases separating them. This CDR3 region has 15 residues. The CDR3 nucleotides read TGCGCCAGCAGCATTCCTTCTTCGGCCCGGCCTGGAGTTTTCTTT. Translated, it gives CASSIPSSARPGVFF.

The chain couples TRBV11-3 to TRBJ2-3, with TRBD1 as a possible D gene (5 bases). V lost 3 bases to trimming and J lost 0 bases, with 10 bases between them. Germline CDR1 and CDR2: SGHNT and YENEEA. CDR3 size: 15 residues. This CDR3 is CASSFQGRSTDTQYF. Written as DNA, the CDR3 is TGTGCCAGCAGCTTCCAGGGTAGGAGCACAGATACGCAGTATTTT.

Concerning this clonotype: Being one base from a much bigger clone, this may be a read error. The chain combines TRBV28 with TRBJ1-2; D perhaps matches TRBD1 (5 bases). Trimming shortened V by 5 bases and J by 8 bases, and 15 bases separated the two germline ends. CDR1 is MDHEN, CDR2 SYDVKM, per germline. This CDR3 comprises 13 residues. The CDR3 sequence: CASSPTGLEGYTF. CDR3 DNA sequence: TGTGCCAGCAGTCCGACGGGACTTGAGGGCTACACCTTC.

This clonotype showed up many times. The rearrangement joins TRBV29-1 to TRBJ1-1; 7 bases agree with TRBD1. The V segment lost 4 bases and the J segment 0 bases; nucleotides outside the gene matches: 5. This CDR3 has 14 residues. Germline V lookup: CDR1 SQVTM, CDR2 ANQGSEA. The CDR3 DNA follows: TGCAGCGTTGTGGGACAGCGCATGAACACTGAAGCTTTCTTT. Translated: CSVVGQRMNTEAFF.